This T cell receptor (beta chain) was documented in a study of HIV-infected patients and healthy controls. Roughly three months, about 14 weeks, into antiretroviral therapy, follow-up blood was collected. No cell fractionation was done, so the repertoire covers all unsorted peripheral blood T cells. The CDR3 loop spans 13 amino acids. Per germline, CDR1 MNHEY and CDR2 SVGAGI. cDNA was made from around 0.45 ug RNA using alpha and beta constant primers. Using multiplexing indices, alpha and beta chain libraries were generated apart by chain-specific third strand synthesis. A single primer pair per chain amplified all rearrangements, with per-molecule barcodes. In TCRdb, the 5' RACE reads were re-called with MiXCR into one record per CDR3 protein. This table has about 5,000 distinct CDR3 sequences, more than 20% appearing once. With regard to this clonotype: Its specificity is unknown. The junction does not match germline at one end; this may be a read error.

Overall study findings and caveats: Significantly higher mean Gini indices appeared in HIV-infected repertoires, possibly reflecting oligoclonality. Size-matched repertoire data failed to replicate the apparent Gini index recovery after therapy in HIV-infected patients.

The sequence was collected from an adult with HIV infection. The material sequenced was blood, taken during antiretroviral therapy. The chain has TRBV6-5 and TRBJ2-1; D is ambiguous. The CDR3 region is CDSTKGSYNEQFF. The CDR3 region has the DNA TGTGACAGCACTAAGGGATCCTACAATGAGCAGTTCTTC.